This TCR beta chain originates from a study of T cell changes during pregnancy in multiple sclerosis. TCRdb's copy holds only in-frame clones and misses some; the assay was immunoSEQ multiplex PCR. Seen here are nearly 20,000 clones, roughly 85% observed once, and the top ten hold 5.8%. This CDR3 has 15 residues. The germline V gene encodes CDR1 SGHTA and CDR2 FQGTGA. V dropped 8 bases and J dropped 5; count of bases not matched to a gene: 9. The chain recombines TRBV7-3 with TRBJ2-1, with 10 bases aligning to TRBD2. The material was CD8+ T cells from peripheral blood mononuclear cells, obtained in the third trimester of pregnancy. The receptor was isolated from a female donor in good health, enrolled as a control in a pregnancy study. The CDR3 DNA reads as TGTGCCAGCCCCTCGGTTAGCGGGGGGAACAATGAGCAGTTCTTC. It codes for CASPSVSGGNNEQFF. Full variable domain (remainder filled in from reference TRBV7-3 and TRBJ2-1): GAGVSQTPSNKVTEKGKYVELRCDPISGHTALYWYRQSLGQGPEFLIYFQGTGAADDSGLPNDRFFAVRPEGSVSTLKIQRTERGDSAVYLCASPSVSGGNNEQFFGPGTRLTVL.